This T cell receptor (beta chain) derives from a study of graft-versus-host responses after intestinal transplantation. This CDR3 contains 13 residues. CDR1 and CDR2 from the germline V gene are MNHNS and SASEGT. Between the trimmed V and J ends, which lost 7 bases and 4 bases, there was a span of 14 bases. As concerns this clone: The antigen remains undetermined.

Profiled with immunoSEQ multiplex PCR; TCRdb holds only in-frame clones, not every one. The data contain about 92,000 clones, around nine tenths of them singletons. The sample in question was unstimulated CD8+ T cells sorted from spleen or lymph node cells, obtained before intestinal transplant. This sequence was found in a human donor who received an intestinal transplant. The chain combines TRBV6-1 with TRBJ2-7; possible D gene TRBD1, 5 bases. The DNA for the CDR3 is TGTGCCAGCACTCCAAGTCAGGGTTACGAGCAGTACTTC. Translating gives CASTPSQGYEQYF.